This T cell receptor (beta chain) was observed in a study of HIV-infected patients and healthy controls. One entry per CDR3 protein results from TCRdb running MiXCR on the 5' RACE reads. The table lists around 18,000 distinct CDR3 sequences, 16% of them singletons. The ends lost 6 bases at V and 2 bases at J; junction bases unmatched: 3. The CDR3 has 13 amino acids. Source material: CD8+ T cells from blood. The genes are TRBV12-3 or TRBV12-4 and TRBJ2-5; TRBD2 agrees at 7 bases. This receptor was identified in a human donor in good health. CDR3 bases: TGTGCCAGCAGCCTAGCGGAACAAGAGACCCAGTACTTC. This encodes CASSLAEQETQYF.